This TCR beta chain was profiled in a study of Tregs in tolerant kidney transplant recipients. This CDR3 is built from 14 residues. V was clipped by 1 base and J by 6 bases, with 11 bases between them. Germline V CDR1 and CDR2: LGHNA, YSLEER. Clones were read by immunoSEQ multiplex PCR, and TCRdb kept only the in-frame ones, dropping some. The sample lists about 94,000 clones, 80% to 95% seen once, with 0.35% to 0.55% in the top ten. J is TRBJ2-3 and V is TRBV4-3; D is unclear. This clonotype was sampled from a human donor who received a combined kidney and bone marrow transplant. Sequenced material: CD4+ T cells from blood, taken before the transplant. CDR3 in DNA: TGCGCCAGCAGCCAAGGGCCGAGGCCCGATACGCAGTATTTT. It yields the protein CASSQGPRPDTQYF.